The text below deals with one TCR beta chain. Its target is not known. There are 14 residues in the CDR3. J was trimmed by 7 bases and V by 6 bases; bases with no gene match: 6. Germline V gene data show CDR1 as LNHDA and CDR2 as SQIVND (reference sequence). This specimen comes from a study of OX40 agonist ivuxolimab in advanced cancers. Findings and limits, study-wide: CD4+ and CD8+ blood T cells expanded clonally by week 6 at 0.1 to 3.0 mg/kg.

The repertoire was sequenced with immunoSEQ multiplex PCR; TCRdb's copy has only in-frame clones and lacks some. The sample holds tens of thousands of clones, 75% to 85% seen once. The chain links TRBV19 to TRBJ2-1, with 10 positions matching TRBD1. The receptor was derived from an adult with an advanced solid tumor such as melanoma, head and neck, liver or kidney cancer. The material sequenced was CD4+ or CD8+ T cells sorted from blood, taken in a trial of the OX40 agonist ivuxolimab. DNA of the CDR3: TGTGCCAGTAGGGACAGGGGGATAAGAAATGAGCAGTTCTTC. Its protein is CASRDRGIRNEQFF.